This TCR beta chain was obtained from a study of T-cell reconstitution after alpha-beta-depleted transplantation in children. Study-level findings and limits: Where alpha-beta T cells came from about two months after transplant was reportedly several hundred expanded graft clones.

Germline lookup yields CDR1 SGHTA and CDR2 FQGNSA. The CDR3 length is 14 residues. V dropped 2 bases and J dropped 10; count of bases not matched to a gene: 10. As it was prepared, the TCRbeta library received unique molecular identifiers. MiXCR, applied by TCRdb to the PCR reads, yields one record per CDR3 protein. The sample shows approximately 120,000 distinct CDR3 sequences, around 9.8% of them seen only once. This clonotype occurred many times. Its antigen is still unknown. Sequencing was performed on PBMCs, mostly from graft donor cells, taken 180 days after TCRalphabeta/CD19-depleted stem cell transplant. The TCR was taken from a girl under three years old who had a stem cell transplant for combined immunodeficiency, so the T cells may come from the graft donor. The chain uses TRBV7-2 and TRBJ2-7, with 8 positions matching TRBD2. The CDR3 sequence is CASSLPGLGLPQYF. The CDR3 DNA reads TGTGCCAGCAGCTTACCGGGACTAGGCCTCCCCCAGTACTTC.